Each of the 21 T cell receptor beta chains below was sequenced from the same sample in a study of blood T cell repertoires in COVID-19. Clones were read by immunoSEQ multiplex PCR, and TCRdb kept only the in-frame ones, dropping some. Of 200,000 or so clones in the sample, 65% to 85% were seen once. Sequenced material: peripheral blood. These receptors were taken from a woman aged 60 to 75 with acute or convalescent COVID-19.

CDR3 protein: CASSYSPRPTKNTIYF. DNA of the CDR3: TGTGCCAGCAGTTACTCCCCGAGGCCCACTAAGAACACCATATATTTT. This chain joins TRBV6-5 and TRBJ1-3; D unresolved. Deletions cut 0 bases from V and 7 bases from J, with 16 bases between. The germline gives CDR1 MNHEY, CDR2 SVGAGI. CDR3 length: 16 residues.

The chain joins TRBV5-1 to TRBJ1-6; 9 bases match TRBD1. CDR1 and CDR2 from the germline V gene are SGHRS and YFSETQ. This CDR3 has 15 residues. V lost 4 bases, J lost 9 bases, and 8 bases stayed unmatched. The CDR3 spells CASSLRQGGSSPLHF. CDR3 nucleotide sequence: TGCGCCAGCAGCCTTCGACAGGGGGGTAGTTCACCCCTCCACTTT.

The chain links TRBV10-1 to TRBJ2-3, with 9 bases lining up with TRBD1. Germline V lookup: CDR1 WNHNN, CDR2 SYGVQD (reference sequence). The CDR3 spans 16 residues. Trimming removed 3 bases from V and 1 base from J; junction bases left unmatched: 5. The CDR3 here is CASSDYRGRCTDTQYF. The CDR3 DNA follows: TGCGCCAGCAGTGACTACAGGGGGCGGTGCACAGATACGCAGTATTTT.

CDR3 DNA sequence: TGCAGCGCCAGGGGGATGAGCACTGAAGCTTTCTTT. Its translation: CSARGMSTEAFF. V gene TRBV29-1 combines with J gene TRBJ1-1, with 7 bases aligning to TRBD1. Germline-derived CDR1 and CDR2 are SQVTM and ANQGSEA. The J segment lost 4 bases and the V segment lost 7 bases, leaving 6 bases of the junction unmatched. The CDR3 loop spans 12 amino acids.

The rearrangement joins TRBV3-1 (or the pseudogene TRBV3-2) to TRBJ1-2, with D unresolved. The CDR3 covers 14 residues. Germline loops: CDR1 LGHDT, CDR2 YNNKEL (reference sequence). The germline V and J ends were trimmed by 1 base and 4 bases, with 10 bases remaining between them. The CDR3 coding sequence is TGTGCCAGCAGCCAAGCCCGACAAGGCTATGGCTACACCTTC. The encoded protein is CASSQARQGYGYTF.

The chain couples TRBV19 to TRBJ2-3; TRBD1 is a possible D gene (6 bases). CDR3 size: 13 residues. V lost 5 bases and J lost 4, with 10 bases in between. Germline-derived CDR1 and CDR2 are LNHDA and SQIVND (reference sequence). This CDR3 reads CASSLGAADTQYF. CDR3 nucleotides: TGTGCCAGTAGTTTGGGGGCCGCAGATACGCAGTATTTT.

This chain joins TRBV30 and TRBJ2-6, with D possibly TRBD1 on 6 matching bases. Looked up from germline, CDR1 is GTSNPN and CDR2 is SVGIG (reference sequence). This CDR3 is built from 13 residues. V was shortened by 4 bases and J by 2 bases, with 6 bases between the two germline ends. The DNA for the CDR3 is TGTGCCTGGACAGGGGCTGGGGCCAACGTCCTGACTTTC. It specifies CAWTGAGANVLTF.

This clone came up a few times. The V and J genes are TRBV9 and TRBJ2-3; tentatively, D is TRBD2 (5 bases). This CDR3 is 14 amino acids long. Germline CDR1 SGDLS, CDR2 YYNGEE. Trimming left V 0 bases short and J 7 bases short, with 12 bases between. The CDR3 here is CASSVGEGLYTQYF. The CDR3 DNA is TGTGCCAGCAGCGTAGGAGAGGGCTTGTATACGCAGTATTTT.

The CDR3 DNA sequence: TGTGCCAGCAGCTTGGTGGTGGACAGAAACTATGGCTACACCTTC. This gives the protein CASSLVVDRNYGYTF. The chain links TRBV5-8 to TRBJ1-2, with a weak D call TRBD1 (6 bases). The V end was cut by 0 bases, the J end by 2 bases, with 11 bases between. Per germline, CDR1 SGHTS and CDR2 YDEGEE. This CDR3 is 15 amino acids long.

The chain combines TRBV19 with TRBJ1-1; 7 nucleotides line up with TRBD1. The J segment lost 1 base and the V segment lost 2 bases, leaving 1 base of the junction unmatched. The CDR3 loop spans 14 amino acids. The germline V gene has CDR1 LNHDA and CDR2 SQIVND (reference sequence). CDR3 DNA: TGTGCCAGTAGTATAACAGGGGCGAACACTGAAGCTTTCTTT. Amino acids: CASSITGANTEAFF.

The chain carries TRBV2 and TRBJ1-1; 11 bases are shared with TRBD1. Trimming cost V 7 bases and J 4 bases; bases outside gene matches: 2. In germline, CDR1 is SNHLY, CDR2 FYNNEI. This CDR3 has 13 amino acids. CDR3 protein: CASKGTGGTEAFF. CDR3 bases: TGTGCCAGCAAAGGGACAGGGGGCACTGAAGCTTTCTTT.

This rearrangement joins TRBV7-2 to TRBJ2-1; 15 positions match TRBD2. The CDR3 has 17 amino acids. V dropped 2 bases and J dropped 9; count of bases not matched to a gene: 8. CDR1 and CDR2 (germline): SGHTA, FQGNSA. Here the CDR3 reads CASSLRTSGGAFSEQFF. CDR3 in DNA: TGTGCCAGCAGCTTAAGGACTAGCGGGGGGGCCTTCAGTGAGCAGTTCTTC.

The rearrangement uses TRBV6-5 and TRBJ2-5, with 13 nucleotides matching TRBD2. V shed 7 bases, J shed 5 bases, and the junction held 1 base outside the gene matches. This CDR3 comprises 13 residues. The germline V gene encodes CDR1 MNHEY and CDR2 SVGAGI. The CDR3 bases are TGTGCCAGCAAACTAGCGGGGGGGGAGACCCAGTACTTC. Amino acid sequence: CASKLAGGETQYF.

The chain recombines TRBV12-5 with TRBJ1-4; 8 bases match TRBD1. J gave up 5 bases and V 5 bases, and 4 bases lay outside the gene matches. The CDR3 is made up of 14 amino acids. Germline V gene sequence: CDR1 LGHNT, CDR2 FRNRAP. CDR3: CASGNRDRNEKLFF. CDR3 nucleotide sequence: TGTGCTAGTGGTAATCGGGACAGGAATGAAAAACTGTTTTTT. The whole variable domain, remainder taken from reference TRBV12-5 and TRBJ1-4, is DARVTQTPRHKVTEMGQEVTMRCQPILGHNTVFWYRQTMMQGLELLAYFRNRAPLDDSGMPKDRFSAEMPDATLATLKIQPSEPRDSAVYFCASGNRDRNEKLFFGSGTQLSVL.

V gene TRBV11-2 combines with J gene TRBJ2-1; tentatively, D is TRBD2 (6 bases). Germline V CDR1 and CDR2: SGHAT, FQNNGV. The CDR3 length is 12 residues. With 7 bases removed from V and 8 bases from J, the gap between germline ends came to 12 bases. The CDR3 region has the DNA TGTGCCAGCACCACGCGGGGCTATGAGCAGTTCTTC. Amino acid sequence: CASTTRGYEQFF.

The chain joins TRBV18 to TRBJ1-1, with D possibly TRBD1 on 6 matching bases. The V end was cut by 1 base, the J end by 3 bases, with 12 bases between. This CDR3 has 15 residues. Germline V gives CDR1 KGHSH, CDR2 LQKENI. DNA of the CDR3: TGTGCCAGCTCACCACTACAGGGTGAGCACACTGAAGCTTTCTTT. It is translated as CASSPLQGEHTEAFF.

The chain recombines TRBV7-2 with TRBJ1-5; D uncertain. Trimming left V 1 base short and J 5 bases short, with 6 bases between. The length of the CDR3 is 13 residues. Germline CDR1 is SGHTA and CDR2 is FQGNSA. The CDR3 protein is CASSLDPYQPQHF. The CDR3, as DNA: TGTGCCAGCAGCTTAGATCCTTATCAGCCCCAGCATTTT.

The V gene is TRBV2, the J gene TRBJ1-2; D is perhaps TRBD1 (5 bases). Germline V CDR1 and CDR2: SNHLY, FYNNEI. The CDR3 has 10 amino acids. The V gene lost 10 bases and the J gene lost 5 bases, with 8 bases spanning the gap. The CDR3 protein is CAKTAYGYTF. The CDR3, as DNA: TGTGCCAAGACAGCTTATGGCTACACCTTC.

V is TRBV2 and J is TRBJ2-7; 9 positions agree with TRBD1. The germline V gene encodes CDR1 SNHLY and CDR2 FYNNEI. After removal of 4 bases from V and 6 bases from J, the junction contained 7 bases not matched to a gene. The CDR3 is 14 amino acids. Written as DNA, the CDR3 is TGTGCCAGCAGTGGAACCGGGACAGGGCCCGAGCAGTACTTC. Its protein is CASSGTGTGPEQYF.

The rearrangement links TRBV5-1 to TRBJ1-2; 9 bases fit TRBD1. V was clipped by 5 bases and J by 2 bases; unmatched bases: 4. This CDR3 is built from 14 residues. Germline lookup yields CDR1 SGHRS and CDR2 YFSETQ. The CDR3 loop reads CASSQDRGNYGYTF. The CDR3 bases are TGCGCCAGCAGTCAAGACAGGGGGAACTATGGCTACACCTTC.

The chain joins TRBV11-2 to TRBJ1-5, with TRBD1 matching 7 bases. This CDR3 has 15 amino acids. With V trimmed by 9 bases and J by 5 bases, 13 bases remained unmatched. Germline values: CDR1 SGHAT, CDR2 FQNNGV. CDR3 loop: CARSQTGDWDQPQHF. The CDR3 DNA reads TGTGCCAGGAGCCAAACAGGGGATTGGGATCAGCCCCAGCATTTT.